This entry concerns a single T cell receptor (beta chain). Its antigen target is currently unknown. The sample holds no much larger clone one base away, and base qualities are not on file. CDR1 SGHRS and CDR2 YFSETQ were looked up in the germline V gene. V and J are trimmed by 4 bases and 7 bases, and the gene matches miss 7 bases of the junction. The cysteine opens and the phenylalanine closes a CDR3 of 15 amino acids. Only the CDR3 part of the read is kept: 45 bases, read in frame from the first base. Deep-resolution immunoSEQ TCR-beta sequencing was performed on DNA from uncultured naive and memory CD4+ T cells. The original methods were these. During preprocessing, nonproductive sequences were removed, as were CDR3s that did not start with C, did not end with F or W, or were shorter than 7 amino acids. Cultured and uncultured naive and memory CD4+ repertoires were searched for previously identified spike- and CEF-reactive CDR3s. After three terminal residues were trimmed from each end, CDR3 homology was quantified as pairwise Levenshtein distance using the stringdist R package. TCRdb obtained this table from immuneACCESS and retained in-frame rearrangements with V and J assigned. These tables miss some clones; where compared with another copy, unresolved V genes account for less than half of the shortfall, and the remainder is unexplained. D and trimming were read from the DNA, whereas the V and J calls and clone size are those reported in that table. For this sample there are nearly 70,000 clones; 85% to 95% appear just once. The ten most abundant clones make up under 0.25% of the sample.

The data are from a study of CD4 T cells in relation to SARS-CoV-2 and coronaviruses (dated by TCRdb to 2020 to 2022). Regarding the study in general: Using patient-derived lymphoblastoid cell lines, the shared crossreactive spike epitopes were mapped to their HLA restriction. Memory CD4+ T cell crossreactivity between SARS-CoV-2 and common cold coronavirus spike proteins was assessed at the TCR clonotype level in the study. The Adaptive Biotechnologies TCR-sequencing kit was used to sequence samples from a few pre-COVID donors and the naive versus memory experiments, whereas other data were Illumina-based. A different TCR-beta assay, based on Illumina, was used to sequence expansion assays from other donors in the study.

CD4+ T cells from unexposed donors were collected before the COVID-19 pandemic (2011-2018). Naive and memory CD4+ T cells were separated from cryopreserved PBMCs by CD4 enrichment followed by EasySep naive CD4+ T cell enrichment. Leukapheresis product for the unexposed donors was purchased commercially. Ficoll-Paque PLUS gradient centrifugation was used to isolate PBMCs from leukapheresis product or whole blood. PBMCs were either cryopreserved at -140 degrees C or used fresh in the expansion assay. The QIAamp Micro DNA Kit was used to extract genomic DNA from the CD4+ T cells. Overall results and qualifications from the work: Pre-pandemic and post-infection samples were not both contributed by any donor, so tracing of the source of pre-existing responses was limited. Since the crossreactivity analysis centred on spike protein, crossreactivity against other viral proteins was not assessed. Naive versus memory sequencing indicated the assay detects memory recall responses rather than primary responses primed during culture. In roughly two thirds of donors, memory CD4+ clonotypes turned up that crossrecognized SARS-CoV-2 and at least one common cold coronavirus spike. Compared with monoreactive clones, crossreactive clones had significantly weaker SARS-CoV-2-driven expansion, a result consistent with antigenic imprinting. Small numbers of patients and of tested TCRs limited the study.

This clonotype originated in a human donor in good health. Sequencing used naive CD4+ T cells from PBMCs. The sample's cell subset or site label is to be understood as: naive CD4+ T cells isolated by negative enrichment. The rearrangement joined TRBV5-1 to TRBJ2-3; 12 central bases correspond to TRBD2. In nucleotide form, the sequence is TGCGCCAGCAGCCCGACTAGCGGGAGTATTTATACGCAGTATTTT. This is translated as CASSPTSGSIYTQYF.